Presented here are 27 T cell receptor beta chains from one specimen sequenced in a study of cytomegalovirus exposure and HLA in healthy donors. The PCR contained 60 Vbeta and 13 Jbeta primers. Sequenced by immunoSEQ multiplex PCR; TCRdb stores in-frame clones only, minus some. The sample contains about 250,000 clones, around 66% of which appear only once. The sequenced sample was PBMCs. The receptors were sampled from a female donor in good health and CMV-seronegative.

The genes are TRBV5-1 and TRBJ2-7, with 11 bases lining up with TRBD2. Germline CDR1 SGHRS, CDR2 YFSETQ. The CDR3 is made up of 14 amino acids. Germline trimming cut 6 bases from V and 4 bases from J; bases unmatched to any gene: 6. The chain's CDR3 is CASTPTSGTYEQYF. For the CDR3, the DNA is TGCGCCAGCACCCCGACTAGCGGGACGTACGAGCAGTACTTC. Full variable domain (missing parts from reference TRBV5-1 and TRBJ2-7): KAGVTQTPRYLIKTRGQQVTLSCSPISGHRSVSWYQQTPGQGLQFLFEYFSETQRNKGNFPGRFSGRQFSNSRSEMNVSTLELGDSALYLCASTPTSGTYEQYFGPGTRLTVT.

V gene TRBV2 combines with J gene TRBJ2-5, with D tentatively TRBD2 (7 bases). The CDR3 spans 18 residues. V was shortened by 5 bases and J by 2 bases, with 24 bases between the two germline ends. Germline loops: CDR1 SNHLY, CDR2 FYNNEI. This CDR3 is CASSIGAVGGEVQETQYF. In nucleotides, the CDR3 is TGTGCCAGCAGTATAGGAGCCGTAGGGGGGGAAGTACAAGAGACCCAGTACTTC.

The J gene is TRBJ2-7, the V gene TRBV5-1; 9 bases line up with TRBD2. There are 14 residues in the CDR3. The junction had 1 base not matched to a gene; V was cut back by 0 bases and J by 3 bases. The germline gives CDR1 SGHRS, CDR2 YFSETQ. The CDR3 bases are TGCGCCAGCAGCTTGGGTAGCGGGAGCTACGAGCAGTACTTC. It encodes CASSLGSGSYEQYF.

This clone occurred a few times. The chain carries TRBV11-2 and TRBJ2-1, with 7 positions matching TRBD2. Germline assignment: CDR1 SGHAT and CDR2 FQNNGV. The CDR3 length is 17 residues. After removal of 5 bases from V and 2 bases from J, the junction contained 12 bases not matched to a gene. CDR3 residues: CASSTLWGGSAYNEQFF. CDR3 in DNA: TGTGCCAGCAGCACACTATGGGGGGGTAGCGCCTACAATGAGCAGTTCTTC.

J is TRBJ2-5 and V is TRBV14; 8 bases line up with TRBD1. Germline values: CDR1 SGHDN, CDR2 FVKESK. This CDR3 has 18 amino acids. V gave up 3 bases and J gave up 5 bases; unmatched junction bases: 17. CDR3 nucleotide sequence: TGTGCCAGCAGCCACCCAATTACTCGGACAGGGTTGGAGGAGACCCAGTACTTC. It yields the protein CASSHPITRTGLEETQYF.

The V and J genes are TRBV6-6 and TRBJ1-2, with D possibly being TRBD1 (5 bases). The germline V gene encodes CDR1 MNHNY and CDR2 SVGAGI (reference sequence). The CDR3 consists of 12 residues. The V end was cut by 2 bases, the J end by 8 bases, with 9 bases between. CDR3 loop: CASSYREGGYTF. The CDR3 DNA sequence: TGTGCCAGCAGTTACAGGGAGGGGGGCTACACCTTC.

The CDR3 region is CASSRRGSSGANVLTF. The CDR3 DNA reads as TGTGCCAGCAGCCGCCGCGGCAGCTCTGGGGCCAACGTCCTGACTTTC. This chain links TRBV11-3 with TRBJ2-6; D remains unclear. The CDR3 extends over 16 amino acids. V gave up 5 bases and J gave up 0 bases, with 11 bases separating them. Germline CDR1 SGHNT, CDR2 YENEEA. Looking up the rest from reference TRBV11-3 and TRBJ2-6 gives the full variable domain: EAGVVQSPRYKIIEKKQPVAFWCNPISGHNTLYWYLQNLGQGPELLIRYENEEAVDDSQLPKDRFSAERLKGVDSTLKIQPAELGDSAVYLCASSRRGSSGANVLTFGAGSRLTVL.

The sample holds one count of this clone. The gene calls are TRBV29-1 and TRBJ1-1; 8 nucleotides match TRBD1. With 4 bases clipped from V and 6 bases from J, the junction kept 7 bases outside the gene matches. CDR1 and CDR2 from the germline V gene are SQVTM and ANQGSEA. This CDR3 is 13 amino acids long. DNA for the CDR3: TGCAGCGTTGCAGTGGACAGGGCCTCTGAAGCTTTCTTT. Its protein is CSVAVDRASEAFF. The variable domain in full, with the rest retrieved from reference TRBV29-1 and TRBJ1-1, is SAVISQKPSRDICQRGTSLTIQCQVDSQVTMMFWYRQQPGQSLTLIATANQGSEATYESGFVIDKFPISRPNLTFSTLTVSNMSPEDSSIYLCSVAVDRASEAFFGQGTRLTVV.

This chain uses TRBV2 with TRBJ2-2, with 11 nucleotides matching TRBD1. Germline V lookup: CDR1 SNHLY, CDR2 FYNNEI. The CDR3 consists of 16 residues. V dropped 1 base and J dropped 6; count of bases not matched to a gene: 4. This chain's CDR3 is CASSEGGQGGSGELFF. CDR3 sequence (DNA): TGTGCCAGCAGTGAAGGGGGACAGGGGGGTTCCGGGGAGCTGTTTTTT.

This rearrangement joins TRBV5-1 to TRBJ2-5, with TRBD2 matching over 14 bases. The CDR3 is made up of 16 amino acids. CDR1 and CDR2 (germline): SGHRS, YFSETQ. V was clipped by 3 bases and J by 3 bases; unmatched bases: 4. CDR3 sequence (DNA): TGCGCCAGCAGCTATCGACTAGCGGGGGGGGAAGAGACCCAGTACTTC. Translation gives CASSYRLAGGEETQYF.

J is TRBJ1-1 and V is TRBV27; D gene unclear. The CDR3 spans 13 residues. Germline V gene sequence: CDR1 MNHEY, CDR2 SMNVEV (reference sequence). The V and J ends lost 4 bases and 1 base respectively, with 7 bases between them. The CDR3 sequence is CASSSRRNTEAFF. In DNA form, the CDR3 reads TGTGCCAGCAGTTCACGGAGGAACACTGAAGCTTTCTTT.

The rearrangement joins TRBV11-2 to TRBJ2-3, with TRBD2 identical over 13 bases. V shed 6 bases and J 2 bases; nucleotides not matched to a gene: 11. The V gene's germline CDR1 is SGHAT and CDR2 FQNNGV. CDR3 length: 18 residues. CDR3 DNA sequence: TGTGCCAGCAGGACACTAGCGGGAGGGGGATTCCCCACAGATACGCAGTATTTT. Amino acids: CASRTLAGGGFPTDTQYF.

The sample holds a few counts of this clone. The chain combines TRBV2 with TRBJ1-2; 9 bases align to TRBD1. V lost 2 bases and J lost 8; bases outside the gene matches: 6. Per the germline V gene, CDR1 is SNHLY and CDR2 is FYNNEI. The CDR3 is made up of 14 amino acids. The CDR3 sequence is CASSETGGEGGYTF. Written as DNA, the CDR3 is TGTGCCAGCAGTGAAACAGGGGGCGAAGGAGGCTACACCTTC.

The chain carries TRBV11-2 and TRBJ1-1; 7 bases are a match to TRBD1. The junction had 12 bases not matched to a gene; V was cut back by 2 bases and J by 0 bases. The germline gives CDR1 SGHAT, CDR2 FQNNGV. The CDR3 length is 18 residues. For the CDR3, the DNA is TGTGCCAGCAGCTTAAATTATATCAGGACAGGCCTGAACACTGAAGCTTTCTTT. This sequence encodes CASSLNYIRTGLNTEAFF.

CDR3: CASSLSRGSTSGTYEQYF. DNA of the CDR3: TGTGCCAGCAGTTTATCTCGGGGCTCGACTAGCGGGACCTACGAGCAGTACTTC. The V gene is TRBV27, the J gene TRBJ2-5; 11 bases align to TRBD2. Matching the DNA end better, TRBJ2-7 makes the J call doubtful. The CDR3 contains 18 residues. Germline loops: CDR1 MNHEY, CDR2 SMNVEV (reference sequence).

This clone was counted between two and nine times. The CDR3 sequence is CASSSPGTEAFF. The CDR3 DNA follows: TGCGCCAGCAGCTCCCCGGGTACTGAAGCTTTCTTT. The chain recombines TRBV5-1 with TRBJ1-1; D ambiguous. CDR1 and CDR2 from the germline V gene are SGHRS and YFSETQ. The V end lost 3 bases, the J end lost 5 bases, and 8 bases lay between the germline ends. The CDR3 spans 12 residues.

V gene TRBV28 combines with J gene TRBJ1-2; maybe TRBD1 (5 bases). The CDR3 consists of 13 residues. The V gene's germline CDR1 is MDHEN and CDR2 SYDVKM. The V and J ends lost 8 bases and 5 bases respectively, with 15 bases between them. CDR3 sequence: CASALGGEYGYTF. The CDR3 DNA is TGTGCCAGCGCTCTTGGGGGGGAGTATGGCTACACCTTC.

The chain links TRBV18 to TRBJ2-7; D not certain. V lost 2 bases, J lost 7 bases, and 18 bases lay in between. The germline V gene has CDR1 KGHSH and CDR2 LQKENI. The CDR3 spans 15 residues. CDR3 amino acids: CASSPGAVTLREQYF. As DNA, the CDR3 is TGTGCCAGCTCACCAGGCGCGGTTACACTACGTGAGCAGTACTTC.

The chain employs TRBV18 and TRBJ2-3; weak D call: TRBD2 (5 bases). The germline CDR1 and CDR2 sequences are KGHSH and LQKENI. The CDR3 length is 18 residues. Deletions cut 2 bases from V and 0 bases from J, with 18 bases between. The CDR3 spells CASSPVYDTAASTDTQYF. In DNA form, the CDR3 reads TGTGCCAGCTCACCAGTCTACGATACAGCGGCTAGCACAGATACGCAGTATTTT.

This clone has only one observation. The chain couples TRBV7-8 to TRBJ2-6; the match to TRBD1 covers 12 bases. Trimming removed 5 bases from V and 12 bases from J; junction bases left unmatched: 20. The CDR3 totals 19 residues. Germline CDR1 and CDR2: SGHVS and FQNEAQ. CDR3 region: CASSRWDRGRVGASGVLTF. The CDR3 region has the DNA TGTGCCAGCAGCCGCTGGGACAGGGGGCGCGTCGGGGCGAGTGGCGTCCTGACTTTC.

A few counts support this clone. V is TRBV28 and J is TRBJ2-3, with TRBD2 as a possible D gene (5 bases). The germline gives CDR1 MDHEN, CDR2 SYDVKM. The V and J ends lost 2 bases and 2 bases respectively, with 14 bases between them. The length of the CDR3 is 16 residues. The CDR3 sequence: CASSLALDYLTDTQYF. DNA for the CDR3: TGTGCCAGCAGTTTAGCCCTTGACTACCTCACAGATACGCAGTATTTT.

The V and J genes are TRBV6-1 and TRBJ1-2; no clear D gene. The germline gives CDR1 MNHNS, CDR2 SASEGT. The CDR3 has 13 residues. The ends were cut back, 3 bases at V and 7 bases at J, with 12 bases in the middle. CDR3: CASSDVWGGGYTF. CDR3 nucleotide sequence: TGTGCCAGCAGTGATGTATGGGGAGGTGGCTACACCTTC.

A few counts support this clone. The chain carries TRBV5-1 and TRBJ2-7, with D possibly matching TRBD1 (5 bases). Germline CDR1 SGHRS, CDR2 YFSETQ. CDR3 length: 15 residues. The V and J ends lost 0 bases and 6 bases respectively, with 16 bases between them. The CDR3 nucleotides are TGCGCCAGCAGCTTGGAGGCAGGGATCTACTCCGAGCAGTACTTC. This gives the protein CASSLEAGIYSEQYF.

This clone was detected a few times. The CDR3 nucleotides are TGTGCCTGGAGTGTGGCAGGGGGTTGGACTGGAAACACCATATATTTT. Translating it yields CAWSVAGGWTGNTIYF. This chain uses TRBV30 with TRBJ1-3; 7 bases match TRBD1. Unmatched junction bases numbered 7, after V lost 0 bases and J lost 2 bases. Germline V gene data show CDR1 as GTSNPN and CDR2 as SVGIG (reference sequence). This CDR3 comprises 16 residues.

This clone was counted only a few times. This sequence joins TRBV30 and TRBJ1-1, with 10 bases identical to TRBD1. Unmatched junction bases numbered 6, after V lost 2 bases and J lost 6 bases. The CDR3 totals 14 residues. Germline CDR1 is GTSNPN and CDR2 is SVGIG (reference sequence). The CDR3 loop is CAWSLRQGAAEAFF. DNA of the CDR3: TGTGCCTGGAGTCTCCGACAGGGGGCGGCTGAAGCTTTCTTT.

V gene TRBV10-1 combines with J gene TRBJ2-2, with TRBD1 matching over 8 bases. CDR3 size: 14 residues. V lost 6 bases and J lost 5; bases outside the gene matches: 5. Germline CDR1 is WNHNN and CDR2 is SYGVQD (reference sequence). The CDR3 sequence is CASRGDRSTGELFF. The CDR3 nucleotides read TGCGCCAGCAGGGGGGACAGGTCGACCGGGGAGCTGTTTTTT.

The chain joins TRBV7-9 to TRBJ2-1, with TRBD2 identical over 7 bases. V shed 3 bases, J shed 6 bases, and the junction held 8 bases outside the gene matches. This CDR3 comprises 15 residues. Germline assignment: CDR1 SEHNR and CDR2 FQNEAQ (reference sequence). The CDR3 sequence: CASSLGLWGGNEQFF. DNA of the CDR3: TGTGCCAGCAGCTTGGGACTGTGGGGGGGCAATGAGCAGTTCTTC.